The source of this T cell receptor beta chain is a study of CD8 T cells in ankylosing spondylitis. Study-wide points: In ankylosing spondylitis blood, a motif of roughly 8 highly homologous TCR beta variants appeared characteristic.

The germline V gene has CDR1 DFQATT and CDR2 SNEGSKA (reference sequence). The CDR3 length is 11 residues. Many counts were recorded for this clonotype. Its antigen is as yet unknown. TCRdb recomputed calls from the 5' RACE reads with MiXCR, one row per CDR3 protein. The data show 250,000 to 400,000 distinct CDR3 sequences, roughly 11% seen once. Material: blood, either unsorted or a sorted T cell fraction (not recorded which). The receptor's source is a female donor with ankylosing spondylitis or in good health (not recorded which). V is TRBV20-1 and J is TRBJ2-3; D may be TRBD1 or TRBD2 (6 bases each). The CDR3 DNA reads as TGCAGAGGGGGGAGCACAGATACGCAGTATTTT. This sequence encodes CRGGSTDTQYF.